Following are 29 T cell receptor beta chains from one sample sequenced in a study of monozygotic twins with inflammatory bowel disease. From its re-call of the 5' RACE reads, TCRdb lists each CDR3 protein once, without DNA. The specimen's table records about 43,000 distinct CDR3 sequences. The material sequenced was blood. These receptors came from a human donor with ulcerative colitis or Crohn's disease, or a healthy co-twin of an affected twin (not recorded which).

The V and J genes are TRBV7-2 and TRBJ2-7; lacking DNA, the TRBD1 call made by TCRdb goes unchecked. The CDR3 length is 15 residues. Germline CDR1 reads SGHTA; CDR2 reads FQGNSA. The CDR3 is CASSRPGGSNYEQYF.

V gene TRBV4-3 combines with J gene TRBJ2-3; TCRdb calls TRBD2, which cannot be checked without DNA. The CDR3 extends over 19 amino acids. In germline, CDR1 is LGHNA, CDR2 YSLEER. The CDR3 protein is CASSQDTSGGGTDTDTQYF.

The chain recombines TRBV20-1 with TRBJ1-5. CDR3 length equals 13 residues. Germline CDR1 and CDR2: DFQATT and SNEGSKA (reference sequence). The CDR3 sequence: CSASLGGREPQHF.

V usage is TRBV7-9 and J usage is TRBJ2-5. This CDR3 is 14 amino acids long. CDR1 is SEHNR and CDR2 is FQNEAQ in the germline V gene (reference sequence). CDR3 region: CASSLETGSKTQYF. Complete variable domain (other parts from reference TRBV7-9 and TRBJ2-5): DTGVSQNPRHKITKRGQNVTFRCDPISEHNRLYWYRQTLGQGPEFLTYFQNEAQLEKSRLLSDRFSAERPKGSFSTLEIQRTEQGDSAMYLCASSLETGSKTQYFGPGTRLLVL.

CDR3: CASSTDPGGTEAFF. The V and J genes are TRBV5-4 and TRBJ1-1; checking the TCRdb D call of TRBD1 is not possible without DNA. Germline lookup yields CDR1 SGHNT and CDR2 YYREEE (reference sequence). The CDR3 length is 14 residues.

The chain uses TRBV3-1 and TRBJ2-2. Germline CDR1 LGHDT, CDR2 YNNKEL (reference sequence). The CDR3 covers 15 residues. The CDR3 is CASSHEFGGTGELFF.

The chain uses TRBV4-3 and TRBJ2-1; there is no DNA to check the TCRdb D call of TRBD2. The CDR3 is made up of 16 amino acids. The V gene's germline CDR1 is LGHNA and CDR2 YSLEER. The CDR3 sequence is CASSWGAGSSYNEQFF.

The gene calls are TRBV29-1 and TRBJ2-7; the D call from TCRdb, TRBD1, cannot be confirmed without DNA. There are 20 residues in the CDR3. Germline loops: CDR1 SQVTM, CDR2 ANQGSEA. The CDR3 sequence is CSVEERRSSGTGGRTYEQYF.

The chain couples TRBV6-2 or TRBV6-3 to TRBJ2-2. CDR3 length: 15 amino acids. From germline, CDR1 is MNHEY and CDR2 SVGEGT. CDR3 sequence: CASSYGNRGTGELFF.

This chain links TRBV12-3 or TRBV12-4 with TRBJ2-3. The CDR3 sequence is 14 residues long. The CDR3 loop is CASSLVAYTDTQYF.

This chain joins TRBV18 and TRBJ2-7. The germline V gene has CDR1 KGHSH and CDR2 LQKENI. The CDR3 consists of 13 residues. CDR3 sequence: CASSPGQTYEQYF.

This chain connects TRBV4-1 to TRBJ1-4; lacking DNA, the TRBD1 call made by TCRdb goes unchecked. Germline V gene lookup returns CDR1 MGHRA and CDR2 YSYEKL. The CDR3 runs to 17 residues. The CDR3 protein is CASSQDIPGQIGEKLFF.

The CDR3 sequence: CASSVWGSDTQYF. The V call is TRBV9, the J call TRBJ2-3; the TRBD1 assignment by TCRdb is unverifiable without DNA. Germline CDR1 reads SGDLS; CDR2 reads YYNGEE. The length of the CDR3 is 13 residues.

V is TRBV4-2 and J is TRBJ1-5. Germline CDR1 and CDR2: LGHNA and YNFKEQ. The CDR3 runs to 13 residues. Here the CDR3 reads CASSPQEGQPQHF.

The chain combines TRBV7-8 with TRBJ1-1. Germline V gene sequence: CDR1 SGHVS, CDR2 FQNEAQ. The CDR3 extends over 12 amino acids. CDR3 residues: CASSLRTSEAFF.

The rearrangement links TRBV11-1 to TRBJ2-5; absent DNA, TCRdb's TRBD2 call cannot be checked. This CDR3 is 18 amino acids long. The germline CDR1 and CDR2 sequences are SGHAT and FQDESV (reference sequence). This CDR3 reads CASSSPPRTSGSRETQYF.

The chain has TRBV2 and TRBJ1-1. Germline V lookup: CDR1 SNHLY, CDR2 FYNNEI. The CDR3 length is 15 residues. CDR3: CASSGNSVESTEAFF.

The rearrangement links TRBV12-3 or TRBV12-4 to TRBJ1-5. This CDR3 is built from 12 residues. The CDR3: CASSLGNQPQHF.

The V gene is TRBV29-1, the J gene TRBJ2-2; TCRdb gives TRBD1 as the D gene, but with no DNA this cannot be confirmed. This CDR3 has 13 residues. The germline CDR1 and CDR2 sequences are SQVTM and ANQGSEA. CDR3: CSVDQGRTGELFF.

Here the CDR3 reads CASSPGTSGTSTDTQYF. The chain combines TRBV5-1 with TRBJ2-3; TCRdb returns TRBD2, unconfirmable since there is no DNA. Germline V CDR1 and CDR2: SGHRS, YFSETQ. The CDR3 is made up of 17 amino acids.

The chain carries TRBV10-3 and TRBJ2-7; the TCRdb D gene call, TRBD1, has no DNA to confirm it. The CDR3 has 15 amino acids. Per germline, CDR1 ENHRY and CDR2 SYGVKD. The CDR3: CAIRGEGRLPYEQYF.

The V and J genes are TRBV12-3 or TRBV12-4 and TRBJ2-4. This CDR3 has 14 residues. The CDR3: CASSPVTMTGIQYF.

The V gene is TRBV28, the J gene TRBJ2-1; TCRdb selects TRBD1, and the lack of DNA leaves this call unchecked. CDR3 length: 16 amino acids. Germline loops: CDR1 MDHEN, CDR2 SYDVKM. CDR3 sequence reads: CASSSSSNPWGNEQFF.

This chain joins TRBV5-1 and TRBJ2-5; TCRdb designates TRBD2, a call that cannot be tested without DNA. Per the germline V gene, CDR1 is SGHRS and CDR2 is YFSETQ. The CDR3 loop spans 14 amino acids. CDR3 loop: CASSGGGAQETQYF.

The chain combines TRBV7-2 with TRBJ2-5. From germline, CDR1 is SGHTA and CDR2 FQGNSA. The CDR3 runs 13 residues. The CDR3: CASSLLRAETQYF.

The rearrangement joins TRBV5-6 to TRBJ2-3; the TRBD1 assignment by TCRdb is unverifiable without DNA. Germline V gene lookup returns CDR1 SGHDT and CDR2 YYEEEE. This CDR3 spans 13 amino acids. The chain's CDR3 is CASSLAYGTTQYF.

V and J are TRBV18 and TRBJ2-1; the TCRdb call, TRBD2, lacks DNA for checking. The CDR3 is 15 residues long. Germline loops: CDR1 KGHSH, CDR2 LQKENI. The CDR3 here is CASSRSGSAQDEQFF. The full variable domain, its missing parts supplied by reference TRBV18 and TRBJ2-1, is NAGVMQNPRHLVRRRGQEARLRCSPMKGHSHVYWYRQLPEEGLKFMVYLQKENIIDESGMPKERFSAEFPKEGPSILRIQQVVRGDSAAYFCASSRSGSAQDEQFFGPGTRLTVL.

The chain recombines TRBV5-1 with TRBJ2-2. The germline V gene has CDR1 SGHRS and CDR2 YFSETQ. The CDR3 sequence is 14 residues long. CDR3 in amino acids: CASSAIQDTGELFF.

This rearrangement joins TRBV6-6 to TRBJ2-7; TCRdb outputs TRBD1, but without DNA this stays unchecked. Germline V gene data show CDR1 as MNHNY and CDR2 as SVGAGI (reference sequence). The CDR3 loop spans 11 amino acids. CDR3 sequence reads: CASSVGAEQYF.